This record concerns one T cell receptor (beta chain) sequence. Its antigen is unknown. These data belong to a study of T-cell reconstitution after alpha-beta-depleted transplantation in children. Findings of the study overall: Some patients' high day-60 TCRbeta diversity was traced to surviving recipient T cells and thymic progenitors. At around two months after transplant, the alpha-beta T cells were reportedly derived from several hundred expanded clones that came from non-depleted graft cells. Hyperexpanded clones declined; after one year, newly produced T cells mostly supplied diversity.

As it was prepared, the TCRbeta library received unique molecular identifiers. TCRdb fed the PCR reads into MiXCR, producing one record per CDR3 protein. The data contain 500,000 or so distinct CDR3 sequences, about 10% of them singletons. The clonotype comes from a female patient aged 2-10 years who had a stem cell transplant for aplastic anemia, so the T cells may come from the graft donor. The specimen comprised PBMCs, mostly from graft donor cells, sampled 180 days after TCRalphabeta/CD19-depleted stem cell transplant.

This chain's CDR3 is CSAPPAGGASYEQYF. The CDR3, as DNA: TGCAGTGCCCCTCCCGCAGGGGGCGCCTCCTACGAGCAGTACTTC. This chain links TRBV20-1 with TRBJ2-7; TRBD1 matches 8 bases. CDR1 and CDR2 from the germline V gene are DFQATT and SNEGSKA (reference sequence). Trimming took 6 bases from V and 0 from J; bases not matched to a gene: 10. This CDR3 has 15 residues.